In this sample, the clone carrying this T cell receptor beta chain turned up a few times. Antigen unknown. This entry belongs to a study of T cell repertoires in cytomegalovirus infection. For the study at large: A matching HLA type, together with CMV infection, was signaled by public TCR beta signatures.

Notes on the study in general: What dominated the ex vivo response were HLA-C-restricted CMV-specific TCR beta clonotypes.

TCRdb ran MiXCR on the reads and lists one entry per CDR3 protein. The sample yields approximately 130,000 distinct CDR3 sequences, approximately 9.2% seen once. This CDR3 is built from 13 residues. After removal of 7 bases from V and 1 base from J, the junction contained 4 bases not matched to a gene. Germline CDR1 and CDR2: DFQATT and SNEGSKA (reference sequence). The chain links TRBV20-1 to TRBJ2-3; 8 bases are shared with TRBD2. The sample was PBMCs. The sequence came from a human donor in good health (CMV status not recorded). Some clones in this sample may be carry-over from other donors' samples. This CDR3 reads CSGHSGGTDTQYF. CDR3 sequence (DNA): TGCAGTGGTCATAGCGGGGGCACAGATACGCAGTATTTT.